Detailed here is one TCR beta chain. The sample comes from a study of blood T cell repertoires in COVID-19. Ages ranged from about 18 to 89 years, with residence in 24 US areas. Assignment of participants to cohorts was predicated upon participant-reported clinical history. Germline CDR1 reads SGHRS; CDR2 reads YFSETQ. V lost 6 bases, J lost 3 bases, and 13 bases stayed unmatched. This CDR3 comprises 16 residues. Original processing notes: Amplified reference gene primers provided the basis for estimating nucleated cell counts. Produced via immunoSEQ multiplex PCR; TCRdb's table is partial and in-frame only. For V, J and clone size, that table is used; D and trimming come from the DNA. The sample holds about 220,000 clones, 80% to 90% seen once.

V usage is TRBV5-1 and J usage is TRBJ2-7; TRBD1 matches 9 bases. The TCR comes from a woman between 50 and 59 years old who had been exposed to COVID-19. The sequenced material came from PBMCs or T cells enriched from blood (not recorded which). This CDR3 is CASIYAPGQGDYEQYF. The DNA of the CDR3 is TGCGCCAGCATCTACGCTCCGGGACAGGGCGACTACGAGCAGTACTTC. Full variable domain (missing parts from reference TRBV5-1 and TRBJ2-7): KAGVTQTPRYLIKTRGQQVTLSCSPISGHRSVSWYQQTPGQGLQFLFEYFSETQRNKGNFPGRFSGRQFSNSRSEMNVSTLELGDSALYLCASIYAPGQGDYEQYFGPGTRLTVT.